This entry is about one T cell receptor (beta chain). The data were taken from a study of patients and donors after allogeneic stem cell transplantation. TCRdb itself ran the RT-PCR reads through MiXCR, one entry per CDR3 protein. Here the sample spans about 960,000 distinct CDR3 sequences, approximately 18% being singletons. In germline, CDR1 is SEHNR, CDR2 FQNEAQ (reference sequence). V dropped 5 bases and J dropped 5; count of bases not matched to a gene: 8. The CDR3 totals 14 residues. This TCR came from a human donor who was either an allogeneic HSCT recipient or a stem cell or donor lymphocyte infusion donor (not recorded which). It is not recorded whose cells these are; they may come from a transplant donor. What was sequenced was blood, either unsorted or a sorted T cell fraction (not recorded which). The chain links TRBV7-9 to TRBJ2-5; 7 nucleotides line up with TRBD2. CDR3 nucleotides: TGTGCCAGCAGCACCCCGGGAGGAGGGGAGACCCAGTACTTC. Translating gives CASSTPGGGETQYF.